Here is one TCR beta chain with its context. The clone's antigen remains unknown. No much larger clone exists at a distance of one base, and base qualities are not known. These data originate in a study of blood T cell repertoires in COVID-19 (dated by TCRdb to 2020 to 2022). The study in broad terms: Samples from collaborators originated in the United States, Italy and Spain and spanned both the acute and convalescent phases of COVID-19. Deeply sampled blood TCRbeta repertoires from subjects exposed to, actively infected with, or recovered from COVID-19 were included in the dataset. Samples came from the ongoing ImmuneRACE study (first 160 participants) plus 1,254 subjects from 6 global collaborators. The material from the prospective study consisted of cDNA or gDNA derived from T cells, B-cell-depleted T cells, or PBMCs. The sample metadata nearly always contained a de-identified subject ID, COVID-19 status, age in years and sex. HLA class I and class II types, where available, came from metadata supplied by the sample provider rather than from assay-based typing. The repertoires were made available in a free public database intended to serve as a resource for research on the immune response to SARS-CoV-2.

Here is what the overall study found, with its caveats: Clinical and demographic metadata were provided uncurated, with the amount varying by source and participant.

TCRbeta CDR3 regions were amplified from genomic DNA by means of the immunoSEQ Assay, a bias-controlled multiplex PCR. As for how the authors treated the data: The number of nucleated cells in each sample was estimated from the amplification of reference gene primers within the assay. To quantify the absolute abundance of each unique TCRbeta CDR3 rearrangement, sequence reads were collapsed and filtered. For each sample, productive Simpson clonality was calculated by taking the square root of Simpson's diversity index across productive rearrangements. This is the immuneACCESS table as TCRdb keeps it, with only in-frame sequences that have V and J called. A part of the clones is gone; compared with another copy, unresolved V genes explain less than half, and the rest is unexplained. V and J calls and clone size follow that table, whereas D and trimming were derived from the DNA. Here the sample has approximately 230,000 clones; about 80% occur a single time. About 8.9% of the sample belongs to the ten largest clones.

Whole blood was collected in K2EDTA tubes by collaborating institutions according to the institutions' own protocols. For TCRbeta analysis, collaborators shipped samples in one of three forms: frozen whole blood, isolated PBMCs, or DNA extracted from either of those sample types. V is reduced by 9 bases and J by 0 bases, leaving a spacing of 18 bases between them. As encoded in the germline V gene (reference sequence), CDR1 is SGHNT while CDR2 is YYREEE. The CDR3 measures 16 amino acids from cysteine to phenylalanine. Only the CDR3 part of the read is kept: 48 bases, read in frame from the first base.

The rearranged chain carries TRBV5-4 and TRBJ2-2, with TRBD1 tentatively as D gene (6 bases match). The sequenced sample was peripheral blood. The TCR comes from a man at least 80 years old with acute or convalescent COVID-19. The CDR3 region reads CATLRLGQPNTGELFF. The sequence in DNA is TGTGCCACCTTGAGGCTAGGACAGCCGAACACCGGGGAGCTGTTTTTT. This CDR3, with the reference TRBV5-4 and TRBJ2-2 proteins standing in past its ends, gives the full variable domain ETGVTQSPTHLIKTRGQQVTLRCSSQSGHNTVSWYQQALGQGPQFIFQYYREEENGRGNFPPRFSGLQFPNYSSELNVNALELDDSALYLCATLRLGQPNTGELFFGEGSRLTVL.